The source of this T cell receptor beta chain is a study of regulatory T cells in long-lasting Graves disease. Findings of the study overall: Gene preferences differed: TRBV28, TRBJ1-2, TRBJ2-5 in persistent cases.

Arm-PCR of CDR3 regions and iRepertoire HTBI primers were the basis on which TCR beta libraries were built. Per the authors' pipeline: Samples jointly harbored 60 or so TRBV and about 13 TRBJ segments. TCRdb itself ran the multiplex PCR reads through MiXCR, one entry per CDR3 protein. TCRdb assigned the V and J calls; the authors' analysis was not used. This sample carries roughly 410,000 distinct CDR3 sequences, approximately 16% of them seen once, and the ten largest clones take approximately 8%. This clonotype was seen many times. The antigen is unknown. The CDR3 contains 13 residues. Germline V CDR1 and CDR2: SNHLY, FYNNEI. The germline V and J ends were trimmed by 6 bases and 5 bases, with 10 bases remaining between them. The time point is: newly diagnosed GD, antithyroid drugs for less than 3 months. PBMC RNA served as the TCR library source. Peripheral blood, at approximately 10 milliliters, went into EDTA tubes.

This sample was also put to use in a study of T cells in Graves' hyperthyroidism and ophthalmopathy.

The material was peripheral blood mononuclear cells (PBMCs), obtained at new diagnosis, from a patient treated with antithyroid drugs. The TCR sequence derives from a woman aged 40 to 50 with Graves disease. V gene TRBV2 combines with J gene TRBJ2-2, with D tentatively TRBD1 (6 bases). In DNA, the CDR3 is TGTGCCAGCAGACAGGGACGGACCGGGGAGCTGTTTTTT. Protein sequence: CASRQGRTGELFF. Supplemented by reference TRBV2 and TRBJ2-2, the full variable domain reads EPEVTQTPSHQVTQMGQEVILRCVPISNHLYFYWYRQILGQKVEFLVSFYNNEISEKSEIFDDQFSVERPDGSNFTLKIRSTKLEDSAMYFCASRQGRTGELFFGEGSRLTVL.